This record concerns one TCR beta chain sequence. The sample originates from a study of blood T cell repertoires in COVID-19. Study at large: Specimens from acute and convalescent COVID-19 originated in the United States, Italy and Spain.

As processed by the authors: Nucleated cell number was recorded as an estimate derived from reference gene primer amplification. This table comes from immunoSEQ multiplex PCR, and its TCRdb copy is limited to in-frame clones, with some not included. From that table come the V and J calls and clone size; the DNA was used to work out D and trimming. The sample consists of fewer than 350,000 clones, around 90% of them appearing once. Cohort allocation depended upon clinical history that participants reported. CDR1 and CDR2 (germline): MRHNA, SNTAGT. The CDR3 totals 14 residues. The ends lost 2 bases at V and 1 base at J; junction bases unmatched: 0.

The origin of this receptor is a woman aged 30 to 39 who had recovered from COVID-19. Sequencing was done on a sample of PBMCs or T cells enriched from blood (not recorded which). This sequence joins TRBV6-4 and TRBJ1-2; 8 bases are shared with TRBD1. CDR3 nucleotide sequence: TGTGCCAGCAGTGACGGGACAGGTAACTATGGCTACACCTTC. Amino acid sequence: CASSDGTGNYGYTF.